This T cell receptor beta chain originates from a study of CXCR3-negative and CXCR3-positive naive CD8 T cells. Study results and limitations: Relative to memory CD8+ cells, whose diversity was much lower, both naive subsets had comparably high diversity.

On this clonotype: The antigen remains undetermined.

In preparing the TRB cDNA libraries, 5' RACE with UMI labels was used. TCRdb reprocessed the 5' RACE reads and stores each CDR3 protein as one record, lacking DNA. This specimen shows around 48,000 distinct CDR3 sequences; the ten leading clones hold over 12%. Researchers reported sorting every CD8+ T cell subset in triplicate, roughly 300,000 cells per sort. The CDR3 extends over 12 amino acids. Looked up from germline, CDR1 is SQVTM and CDR2 is ANQGSEA. The gene calls are TRBV29-1 and TRBJ2-1; the D gene TCRdb calls, TRBD1, cannot be checked with no DNA. The clonotype was recovered from a human donor in good health. Some clones in this sample may be carry-over from other donors' samples. Sequencing was done on a sample of memory CD8+ T cells from blood. The CDR3 spells CSAIPPQNEQFF.